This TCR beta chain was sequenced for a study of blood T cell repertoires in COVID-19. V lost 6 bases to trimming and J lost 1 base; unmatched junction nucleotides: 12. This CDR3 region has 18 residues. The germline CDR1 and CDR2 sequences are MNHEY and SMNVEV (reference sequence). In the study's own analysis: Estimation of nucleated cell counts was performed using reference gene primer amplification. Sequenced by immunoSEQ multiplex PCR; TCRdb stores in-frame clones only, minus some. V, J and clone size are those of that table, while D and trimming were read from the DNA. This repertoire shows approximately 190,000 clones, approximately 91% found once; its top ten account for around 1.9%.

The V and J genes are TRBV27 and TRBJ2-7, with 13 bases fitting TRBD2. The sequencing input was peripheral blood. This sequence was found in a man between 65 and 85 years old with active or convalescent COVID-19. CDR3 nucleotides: TGTGCCAGCAGCCGGACTAGCGGGAGAGTTAGCGGTTCCTACGAGCAGTACTTC. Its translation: CASSRTSGRVSGSYEQYF.